The 6 T cell receptor beta chains presented below share a single source sample, sequenced in a study of shared T cell receptors in the human thymus. Method: immunoSEQ multiplex PCR; TCRdb's copy keeps in-frame clones and lacks some. The sample has 540,000 or so clones; 70% to 80% are singletons. These same records also appear under a second study, on human thymus T cells.

What was sequenced was thymocytes. These receptors originate from a boy less than two years old with a congenital heart defect.

Regarding this clone: At one boundary the junction diverges from the germline segment, which might be a read error. The chain uses TRBV7-7 and TRBJ2-1; a possible D gene is TRBD2 (5 bases). Per germline, CDR1 SSHAT and CDR2 FNYEAQ (reference sequence). This CDR3 comprises 14 residues. The CDR3 DNA is TGTGCTAGCAGCCCCCCTAAGCGGTTCAATGAGCAGTTCTTC. Translation: CASSPPKRFNEQFF.

The chain's CDR3 is CASTHLIVGERGYEQYF. The CDR3 region has the DNA TGTGCCAGCACCCACTTGATCGTGGGGGAGAGGGGGTACGAGCAGTACTTC. The rearrangement uses TRBV28 and TRBJ2-7; weak D call: TRBD1 (6 bases). CDR1 is MDHEN, CDR2 SYDVKM, per germline. This CDR3 has 17 amino acids. Trimming cost V 7 bases and J 4 bases, with 26 bases left between them. Looking up the rest from reference TRBV28 and TRBJ2-7 gives the full variable domain: DVKVTQSSRYLVKRTGEKVFLECVQDMDHENMFWYRQDPGLGLRLIYFSYDVKMKEKGDIPEGYSVSREKKERFSLILESASTNQTSMYLCASTHLIVGERGYEQYFGPGTRLTVT.

Note on this clone: Other DNA sequences from this sample encode an identical CDR3 as well. The chain carries TRBV19 and TRBJ2-3; no firm D call. Germline V gene lookup returns CDR1 LNHDA and CDR2 SQIVND (reference sequence). This CDR3 comprises 11 residues. V was cut by 4 bases and J by 4 bases, with 3 bases left in between. CDR3 sequence: CASSTADTQYF. The CDR3 DNA sequence: TGTGCCAGTAGTACAGCAGATACGCAGTATTTT.

The sample holds a few counts of this clone. The chain carries TRBV6-5 and TRBJ1-1; no firm D call. The CDR3 sequence is 14 residues long. V lost 4 bases, J lost 5 bases, and 14 bases lay in between. Germline V gives CDR1 MNHEY, CDR2 SVGAGI. The CDR3 is CASSSPRIRTEAFF. CDR3 coding DNA: TGTGCCAGCAGTTCCCCCAGGATTCGGACTGAAGCTTTCTTT.

The rearrangement uses TRBV14 and TRBJ1-2; D is unclear. The V end lost 4 bases, the J end lost 8 bases, and 20 bases lay between the germline ends. The CDR3 runs to 15 residues. Germline V gives CDR1 SGHDN, CDR2 FVKESK. The CDR3 spells CASSRAPGELYGYTF. CDR3 nucleotide sequence: TGTGCCAGCAGCCGAGCCCCGGGAGAACTATACGGCTACACCTTC.

V gene TRBV9 combines with J gene TRBJ1-2; D ambiguous. Trimming removed 0 bases from V and 7 bases from J, with 10 bases in between. The CDR3 has 13 residues. Looked up from germline, CDR1 is SGDLS and CDR2 is YYNGEE. CDR3 sequence: CASSVEQTSGYTF. Here the CDR3 DNA reads TGTGCCAGCAGCGTAGAACAGACGAGTGGCTACACCTTC.